This paragraph covers one T cell receptor (beta chain) sequence. Unmatched junction bases numbered 8, after V lost 0 bases and J lost 3 bases. This CDR3 comprises 18 residues. CDR1 is MGHRA and CDR2 is YSYEKL in the germline V gene. TCRdb keeps only in-frame clones here, not all; method: immunoSEQ multiplex PCR. Of some 100,000 clones listed, approximately 88% were seen once; the top ten hold 5.5% to 6.5%. This entry belongs to a study of blood T cell repertoires in COVID-19. Source material: peripheral blood. The sequence was obtained from a woman in her fifties or sixties with acute or convalescent COVID-19. This rearrangement joins TRBV4-1 to TRBJ2-1; TRBD2 matches at 10 bases. The CDR3: CASSQEASGRMLYNEQFF. The DNA for the CDR3 is TGCGCCAGCAGCCAAGAAGCTAGCGGGAGAATGCTCTACAATGAGCAGTTCTTC.